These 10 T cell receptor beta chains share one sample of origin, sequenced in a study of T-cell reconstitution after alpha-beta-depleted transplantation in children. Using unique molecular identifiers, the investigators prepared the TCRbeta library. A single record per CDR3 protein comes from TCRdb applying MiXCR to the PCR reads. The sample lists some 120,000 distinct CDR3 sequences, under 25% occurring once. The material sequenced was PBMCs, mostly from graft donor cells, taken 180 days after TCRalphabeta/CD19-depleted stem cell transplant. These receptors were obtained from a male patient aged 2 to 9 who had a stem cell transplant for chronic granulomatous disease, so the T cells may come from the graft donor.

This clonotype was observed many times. In DNA, the CDR3 is TGTGCCAGCAGCACAGGACAGTCCCGAACGAGGGAGCAGTACTTC. Its translation: CASSTGQSRTREQYF. This chain uses TRBV7-9 with TRBJ2-7; perhaps TRBD1 as D (6 bases). Germline V gives CDR1 SEHNR, CDR2 FQNEAQ (reference sequence). Trimming left V 5 bases short and J 7 bases short, with 21 bases between. The CDR3 runs to 15 residues.

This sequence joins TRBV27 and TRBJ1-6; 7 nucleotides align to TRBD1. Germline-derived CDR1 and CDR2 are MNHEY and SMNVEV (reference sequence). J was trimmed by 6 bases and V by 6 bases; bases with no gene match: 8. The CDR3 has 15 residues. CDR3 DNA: TGTGCCAGCAGCCTGGGGGGACAGCGTAATTCACCCCTCCACTTT. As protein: CASSLGGQRNSPLHF.

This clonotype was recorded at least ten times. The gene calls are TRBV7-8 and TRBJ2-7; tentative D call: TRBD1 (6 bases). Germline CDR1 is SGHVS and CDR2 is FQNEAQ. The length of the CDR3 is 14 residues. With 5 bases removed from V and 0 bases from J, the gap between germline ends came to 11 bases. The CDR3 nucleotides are TGTGCCAGCAGCATCAGGGGTAACTCCTACGAGCAGTACTTC. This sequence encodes CASSIRGNSYEQYF.

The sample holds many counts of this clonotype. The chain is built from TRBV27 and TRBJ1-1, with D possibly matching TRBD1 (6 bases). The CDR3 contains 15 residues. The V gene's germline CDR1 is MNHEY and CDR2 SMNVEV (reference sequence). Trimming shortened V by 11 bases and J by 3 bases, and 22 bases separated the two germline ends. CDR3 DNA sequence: TGTGCCGGGGAATCCTCGGGACACGGGTACACTGAAGCTTTCTTT. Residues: CAGESSGHGYTEAFF.

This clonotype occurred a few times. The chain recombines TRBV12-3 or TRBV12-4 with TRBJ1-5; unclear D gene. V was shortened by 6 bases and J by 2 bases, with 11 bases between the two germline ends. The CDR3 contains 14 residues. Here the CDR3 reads CASRAGMGNQPQHF. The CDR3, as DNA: TGTGCCAGCAGGGCGGGGATGGGCAATCAGCCCCAGCATTTT.

CDR3 in DNA: TGTGCCAGCAGTTTACCTACAGGGGATTCCAAGTACTTC. Its translation is CASSLPTGDSKYF. J is TRBJ2-7 and V is TRBV28; 7 positions match TRBD1. Losses at the gene ends were 2 bases for V and 11 bases for J; bases not matched to a gene: 9. This CDR3 comprises 13 residues. Germline V gene lookup returns CDR1 MDHEN and CDR2 SYDVKM.

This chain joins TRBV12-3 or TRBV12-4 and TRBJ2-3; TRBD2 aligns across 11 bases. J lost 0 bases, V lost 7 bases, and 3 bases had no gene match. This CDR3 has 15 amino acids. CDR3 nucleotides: TGTGCCAGCACTATAGCGGGAGGGAGCACAGATACGCAGTATTTT. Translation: CASTIAGGSTDTQYF.

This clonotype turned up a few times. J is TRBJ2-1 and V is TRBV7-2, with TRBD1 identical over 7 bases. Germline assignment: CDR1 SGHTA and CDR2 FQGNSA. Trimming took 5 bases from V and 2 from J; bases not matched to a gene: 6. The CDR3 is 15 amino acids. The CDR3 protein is CASSLQGDPYNEQFF. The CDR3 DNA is TGTGCCAGCAGCCTTCAGGGGGATCCCTACAATGAGCAGTTCTTC.

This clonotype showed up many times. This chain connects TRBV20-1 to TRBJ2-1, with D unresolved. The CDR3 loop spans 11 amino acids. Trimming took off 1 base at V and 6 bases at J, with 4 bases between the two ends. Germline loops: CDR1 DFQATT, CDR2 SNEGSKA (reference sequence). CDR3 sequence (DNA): TGCAGTGCTAGAGTAGTCAATGAGCAGTTCTTC. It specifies CSARVVNEQFF.

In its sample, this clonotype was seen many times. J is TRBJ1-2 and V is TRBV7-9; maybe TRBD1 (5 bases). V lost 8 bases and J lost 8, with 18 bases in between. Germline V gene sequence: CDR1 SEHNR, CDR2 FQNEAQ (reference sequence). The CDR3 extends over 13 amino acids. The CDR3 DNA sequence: TGTGCCAGCGCTCCAGCCGGGGGTAAAGGCTACACCTTC. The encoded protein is CASAPAGGKGYTF.